This T cell receptor beta chain stems from a study of human T cells and chemical hapten exposure. The germline CDR1 and CDR2 sequences are KGHSH and LQKENI. The CDR3 covers 14 residues. The V gene lost 2 bases and the J gene lost 4 bases, with 11 bases spanning the gap. TCRdb processed the RACE reads anew with MiXCR; each CDR3 protein has one entry. The repertoire holds about 120,000 distinct CDR3 sequences, with roughly 12% as singletons. The time point: patch test 3, about 24 weeks after DPC sensitization. Described treatment: therapeutic diphenylcyclopropenone sensitization with weekly scalp DPC. V usage is TRBV18 and J usage is TRBJ1-1; the D gene is possibly TRBD1 (5 bases). This TCR was sampled from a woman between 45 and 65 years old with alopecia areata. Some clones in this sample may be carry-over from other donors' samples. Here the sequenced sample was whole blood, taken in connection with sensitization to the hapten diphenylcyclopropenone (DPC). CDR3: CASSPTAQGTEAFF. Written as DNA, the CDR3 is TGTGCCAGCTCACCAACCGCCCAGGGCACTGAAGCTTTCTTT.